Here is one T cell receptor beta chain with its context. The antigen remains undetermined. The CDR3 runs to 12 residues. V lost 6 bases and J lost 4, with 7 bases in between. Germline CDR1 SNHLY, CDR2 FYNNEI. These data are taken from a study of identical twins. General observations from the study: There is a chance that invariant MAIT and iNKT cells partially muddied zero-insertion analyses.

TCRdb passed the 5' RACE reads through MiXCR, listing each CDR3 protein once. The data show a few hundred thousand distinct CDR3 sequences, approximately 10% seen once. Sequencing was performed on naive T cells sorted from blood. The chain has TRBV2 and TRBJ1-5, with no clear D. The clonotype was recovered from a woman between 50 and 59 years old in good health. The CDR3 here is CASSPFNQPQHF. The CDR3 DNA reads TGTGCCAGCAGCCCTTTTAATCAGCCCCAGCATTTT.